A selection of T cell receptor beta chains follows, all from one sample in a study of vaccination and CD4 T cells after COVID-19. No antigens are known for them. TCRdb re-called the PCR reads with MiXCR, one entry per CDR3 protein. The profile shows about 5,700 distinct CDR3 sequences, approximately 29% of them singletons. This specimen was CD4+ T cells from blood, cultured in vitro, taken after SARS-CoV-2 vaccination. These receptors all stem from a human donor who had recovered from COVID-19. Both conserved end residues are part of each CDR3. The D gene is left open where the match is weak. The size of a clone is reported for some rows only, either as once, few or many, or as a class for expanded clones.

cdr3_aa | cdr3_nt | j_call | d_call | v_call | cdr3_length | clone_size
CSAREETQYF | TGCAGTGCTAGAGAAGAGACCCAGTACTTC | TRBJ2-5 | NA | TRBV20-1 | 10 | medium-sized
CSAYPPGGNSDTQYF | TGCAGTGCTTATCCCCCAGGGGGCAATTCTGATACGCAGTATTTT | TRBJ2-3 | TRBD1 | TRBV20-1 | 15 | few
CSALKGAYNYGYTF | TGCAGTGCTCTTAAGGGGGCGTATAACTATGGCTACACCTTC | TRBJ1-2 | TRBD1 | TRBV20-1 | 14 | medium-sized
CSAEGLAGGRSNIQYF | TGCAGTGCCGAGGGACTAGCGGGAGGAAGGTCCAACATTCAGTACTTC | TRBJ2-4 | TRBD2 | TRBV20-1 | 16 | NA
CASSFSGSGYNEQFF | TGTGCCAGCAGCTTTTCGGGATCGGGGTACAATGAGCAGTTCTTC | TRBJ2-1 | NA | TRBV7-2 | 15 | NA
CSARIFSGSSYNEQFF | TGCAGTGCTAGAATCTTTAGCGGGAGTTCCTACAATGAGCAGTTCTTC | TRBJ2-1 | TRBD2 | TRBV20-1 | 16 | NA
CASSSSSYEQYF | TGTGCCAGCAGCTCATCCTCCTACGAGCAGTACTTC | TRBJ2-7 | NA | TRBV7-9 | 12 | few
CATSRDGDNSGANVLTF | TGTGCCACCAGCAGAGATGGGGACAACTCTGGGGCCAACGTCCTGACTTTC | TRBJ2-6 | NA | TRBV15 | 17 | NA
CASSHREGNTEAFF | TGTGCCAGCAGTCACAGGGAAGGGAACACTGAAGCTTTCTTT | TRBJ1-1 | NA | TRBV5-4 | 14 | NA
CASSTVQPQETQYF | TGTGCCAGCAGTACGGTACAGCCTCAAGAGACCCAGTACTTC | TRBJ2-5 | NA | TRBV6-1 | 14 | medium-sized
CSARVVTSTYEQYF | TGCAGTGCTAGAGTGGTAACAAGTACCTACGAGCAGTACTTC | TRBJ2-7 | NA | TRBV20-1 | 14 | medium-sized
CASSLRTAGPNQPQHF | TGTGCCAGTAGTCTTCGGACAGCAGGTCCCAATCAGCCCCAGCATTTT | TRBJ1-5 | NA | TRBV19 | 16 | NA
CASSFYTGDGYTF | TGTGCCAGCAGTTTTTATACAGGGGATGGCTACACCTTC | TRBJ1-2 | TRBD1 | TRBV7-2 | 13 | NA
CSARGASGRNEQFF | TGCAGTGCTAGAGGCGCTAGCGGGAGGAATGAGCAGTTCTTC | TRBJ2-1 | TRBD2 | TRBV20-1 | 14 | medium-sized
CASSYLGQGGETQYF | TGTGCCAGCAGTTACCTGGGACAGGGAGGGGAGACCCAGTACTTC | TRBJ2-5 | TRBD1 | TRBV6-2/TRBV6-3 | 15 | NA
CASSYRASGNSYEQYF | TGTGCCAGCAGTTACCGGGCTAGCGGGAACTCCTACGAGCAGTACTTC | TRBJ2-7 | TRBD2 | TRBV6-5 | 16 | few
CASSLRGQGSIVF | TGTGCCAGCAGTTTACGTGGACAGGGTTCTATAGTCTTT | TRBJ1-1 | TRBD1 | TRBV27 | 13 | few
CASSLEGLGSNQPQHF | TGTGCCAGCAGTTTAGAGGGTTTGGGAAGCAATCAGCCCCAGCATTTT | TRBJ1-5 | NA | TRBV28 | 16 | NA
CASRSENTEAFF | TGTGCCAGCAGGAGCGAGAACACTGAAGCTTTCTTT | TRBJ1-1 | NA | TRBV28 | 12 | NA
CASSLLREGSYEQYF | TGCGCCAGCAGCTTGCTGCGGGAGGGCTCCTACGAGCAGTACTTC | TRBJ2-7 | TRBD2 | TRBV5-1 | 15 | NA
CATSRDRASLGEQYF | TGTGCCACCAGCAGAGATCGGGCTAGCCTGGGGGAGCAGTACTTC | TRBJ2-7 | NA | TRBV15 | 15 | medium-sized
CASSQGAGIYNSPLHF | TGCGCCAGCAGCCAAGGGGCGGGGATTTATAATTCACCCCTCCACTTT | TRBJ1-6 | NA | TRBV4-1 | 16 | few
CASSQGTGGNEQFF | TGCGCCAGCAGCCAGGGGACAGGGGGCAATGAGCAGTTCTTC | TRBJ2-1 | TRBD1 | TRBV5-1 | 14 | NA
CSAFGGGIGQPQHF | TGCAGTGCTTTTGGGGGAGGGATTGGCCAGCCCCAGCATTTT | TRBJ1-5 | NA | TRBV20-1 | 14 | NA
CASSEQGFRVYF | TGTGCCAGCAGTGAACAGGGCTTTAGGGTGTATTTT | TRBJ2-3 | NA | TRBV25-1 | 12 | NA
CSVDGPNTDTQYF | TGCAGCGTTGATGGGCCGAACACAGATACGCAGTATTTT | TRBJ2-3 | NA | TRBV29-1 | 13 | NA
CASSSTGRSGDSPLHF | TGTGCCAGCAGTTCAACTGGTCGTTCTGGGGATTCACCCCTCCACTTT | TRBJ1-6 | NA | TRBV28 | 16 | NA
CSASPGRGNSGEQYF | TGCAGTGCTAGTCCCGGGCGGGGAAATTCAGGCGAGCAGTACTTC | TRBJ2-7 | NA | TRBV20-1 | 15 | NA
CSAGTTGHYGYTF | TGCAGTGCCGGAACGACAGGGCACTATGGCTACACCTTC | TRBJ1-2 | TRBD1 | TRBV20-1 | 13 | medium-sized
CACASSGRRYSNQPQHF | TGTGCGTGTGCCAGTTCAGGCAGGCGATATAGCAATCAGCCCCAGCATTTT | TRBJ1-5 | NA | TRBV6-1 | 17 | NA
CASSEDGGSSYEQYF | TGTGCCAGCAGTGAAGACGGGGGCAGCTCCTACGAGCAGTACTTC | TRBJ2-7 | NA | TRBV6-1 | 15 | few
CATDGLAGTREQYF | TGTGCCACCGACGGACTAGCGGGGACTCGTGAGCAGTACTTC | TRBJ2-7 | TRBD2 | TRBV6-2/TRBV6-3 | 14 | few
CASTTSRETQYF | TGTGCCAGCACTACTAGCCGGGAGACCCAGTACTTC | TRBJ2-5 | NA | TRBV28 | 12 | medium-sized
CASSRRLSDRDNSPLHF | TGTGCCAGCAGCCGGAGATTGTCAGACAGAGATAATTCACCCCTCCACTTT | TRBJ1-6 | NA | TRBV4-2 | 17 | NA
CASSEAYSGRATDTQYF | TGTGCCAGCAGTGAAGCTTATAGCGGGAGGGCCACAGATACGCAGTATTTT | TRBJ2-3 | TRBD2 | TRBV6-1 | 17 | NA
CSALMEGYSNQPQHF | TGCAGTGCTCTTATGGAGGGGTATAGCAATCAGCCCCAGCATTTT | TRBJ1-5 | NA | TRBV20-1 | 15 | NA
CASSIGGRIQETQYF | TGTGCCAGTAGTATCGGGGGGCGGATTCAAGAGACCCAGTACTTC | TRBJ2-5 | NA | TRBV19 | 15 | medium-sized
CASSVVAGDRDTQYF | TGTGCCAGCAGTGTCGTAGCGGGGGATCGAGATACGCAGTATTTT | TRBJ2-3 | TRBD2 | TRBV6-1 | 15 | NA
CSATTGYDIYEQYF | TGCAGTGCAACCACAGGGTACGATATTTACGAGCAGTACTTC | TRBJ2-7 | NA | TRBV20-1 | 14 | medium-sized
CASSQSSSGATYEQYF | TGCGCCAGCAGCCAAAGTAGCAGCGGGGCTACCTACGAGCAGTACTTC | TRBJ2-7 | TRBD2 | TRBV4-3 | 16 | NA
CASSLGGASDRNYGYTF | TGTGCCAGCAGTTTAGGGGGGGCCTCGGACAGAAACTATGGCTACACCTTC | TRBJ1-2 | NA | TRBV7-9 | 17 | few
CASSLIGGSYGYTF | TGTGCCAGCAGCTTGATAGGGGGCTCCTATGGCTACACCTTC | TRBJ1-2 | TRBD1 | TRBV7-9 | 14 | large
CASSDSRAGRYQETQYF | TGTGCCAGCAGTGACTCGAGGGCGGGGAGATACCAAGAGACCCAGTACTTC | TRBJ2-5 | NA | TRBV6-4 | 17 | few
CASSQYLNTEAFF | TGCGCCAGCAGCCAGTACCTGAACACTGAAGCTTTCTTT | TRBJ1-1 | NA | TRBV4-3 | 13 | few
CASSPGQGFPNTQYF | TGTGCCAGCAGCCCTGGACAGGGGTTTCCGAATACGCAGTATTTT | TRBJ2-3 | TRBD1 | TRBV7-2 | 15 | NA
CASSYSLYRGRNF | TGTGCCAGCAGTTACTCGTTATACAGGGGGAGAAACTTC | TRBJ2-7 | TRBD1 | TRBV6-5 | 13 | NA
CASSRVGGSQGEQFF | TGTGCCAGCAGTCGAGTGGGCGGCAGCCAAGGTGAGCAGTTCTTC | TRBJ2-1 | NA | TRBV6-4 | 15 | NA
CSAGRPEGAADEQYF | TGCAGTGCTGGGCGCCCTGAGGGGGCGGCGGACGAGCAGTACTTC | TRBJ2-7 | TRBD1 | TRBV20-1 | 15 | medium-sized
CASRVPGHTGELFF | TGTGCCAGCAGAGTTCCAGGGCACACCGGGGAGCTGTTTTTT | TRBJ2-2 | NA | TRBV7-2 | 14 | few
CASSSFRGGGADTQYF | TGTGCCAGCAGCTCTTTCCGGGGGGGCGGAGCAGATACGCAGTATTTT | TRBJ2-3 | TRBD2 | TRBV7-2 | 16 | NA
CASSYSAAPYGYTF | TGTGCCAGCAGTTACTCGGCCGCACCTTATGGCTACACCTTC | TRBJ1-2 | NA | TRBV6-5 | 14 | large
CASSLLGHGYGYTF | TGTGCCAGCAGCTTACTGGGACACGGCTATGGCTACACCTTC | TRBJ1-2 | NA | TRBV11-2 | 14 | NA
CASSLQYRERRDTIYF | TGTGCCAGCAGTTTACAGTACAGGGAAAGAAGGGACACCATATATTTT | TRBJ1-3 | NA | TRBV28 | 16 | NA
CASSPRRDRGFQPQHF | TGTGCCAGCAGCCCACGCCGGGACAGGGGTTTTCAGCCCCAGCATTTT | TRBJ1-5 | TRBD1 | TRBV7-2 | 16 | once
CASGAGHYEQYF | TGTGCTTCGGGAGCGGGGCACTACGAGCAGTACTTC | TRBJ2-7 | TRBD2 | TRBV28 | 12 | few
CAIGALSNQPQHF | TGTGCCATCGGGGCCCTGAGCAATCAGCCCCAGCATTTT | TRBJ1-5 | NA | TRBV10-3 | 13 | NA
CATSREQGNSPLHF | TGTGCCACCAGCAGAGAACAGGGAAATTCACCCCTCCACTTT | TRBJ1-6 | NA | TRBV15 | 14 | few
CASSYSIQGGNSPLHF | TGTGCCAGCAGTTACTCGATTCAGGGGGGAAATTCACCCCTCCACTTT | TRBJ1-6 | TRBD1 | TRBV6-5 | 16 | few
CASSPPAGLGVGEQFF | TGTGCCAGCAGTCCCCCGGCCGGACTAGGGGTCGGTGAGCAGTTCTTC | TRBJ2-1 | TRBD2 | TRBV6-1 | 16 | NA
CASTSQQGIYGYTF | TGTGCCAGCACCTCTCAACAGGGGATATATGGCTACACCTTC | TRBJ1-2 | TRBD1 | TRBV28 | 14 | NA